One sample yielded the 22 T cell receptor beta chains listed below, sequenced in a study of CD8+CD57+ T cells in acquired aplastic anemia. Genomic DNA, the template, was used for profiling of the TCR beta VDJ and CDR3. TCRdb re-derived calls from the reads in MiXCR, one entry per CDR3 protein. The sample has over 200,000 distinct CDR3 sequences; approximately 60% are singletons. Sequencing was performed on sorted CD4+, CD8+, or CD8+CD57+ T cells (not recorded which) from PBMCs. Receptors were obtained from a human donor in good health.

This clonotype has ten or more counts. The genes are TRBV9 and TRBJ2-7; D is possibly TRBD1 (6 bases). There are 15 residues in the CDR3. Germline V gene sequence: CDR1 SGDLS, CDR2 YYNGEE. V was cut by 3 bases and J by 2 bases, with 15 bases left in between. Here the CDR3 DNA reads TGTGCCAGCAGCGGTGGACAGCCAACCCCCTACGAGCAGTACTTC. As protein: CASSGGQPTPYEQYF. The full variable domain, rest sourced from reference TRBV9 and TRBJ2-7, is DSGVTQTPKHLITATGQRVTLRCSPRSGDLSVYWYQQSLDQGLQFLIQYYNGEERAKGNILERFSAQQFPDLHSELNLSSLELGDSALYFCASSGGQPTPYEQYFGPGTRLTVT.

This clonotype was found once. The rearrangement uses TRBV20-1 and TRBJ2-7, with D possibly TRBD2 on 6 matching bases. CDR3 size: 14 residues. Germline CDR1 reads DFQATT; CDR2 reads SNEGSKA (reference sequence). Trimming left V 1 base short and J 0 bases short, with 10 bases between. CDR3 region: CSARVGRSSYEQYF. In DNA form, the CDR3 reads TGCAGTGCTAGAGTGGGGAGGAGCTCCTACGAGCAGTACTTC.

This clonotype was seen repeatedly, ten times or more. V usage is TRBV2 and J usage is TRBJ1-1, with D maybe TRBD1 (6 bases). Germline V gives CDR1 SNHLY, CDR2 FYNNEI. The length of the CDR3 is 14 residues. The ends were cut back, 9 bases at V and 0 bases at J, with 14 bases in the middle. Here the CDR3 DNA reads TGTGCCAGACAACAGGGACTAATGAACACTGAAGCTTTCTTT. Protein sequence: CARQQGLMNTEAFF.

In its sample, this clonotype was seen a few times. The chain combines TRBV19 with TRBJ2-5; D is undetermined. Trimming took off 6 bases at V and 0 bases at J, with 8 bases between the two ends. The CDR3 spans 13 residues. The germline V gene has CDR1 LNHDA and CDR2 SQIVND (reference sequence). The CDR3, as DNA: TGTGCCAGTAGCCAAGTGTACCAAGAGACCCAGTACTTC. Protein product: CASSQVYQETQYF. Full variable domain (rest looked up from reference TRBV19 and TRBJ2-5): DGGITQSPKYLFRKEGQNVTLSCEQNLNHDAMYWYRQDPGQGLRLIYYSQIVNDFQKGDIAEGYSVSREKKESFPLTVTSAQKNPTAFYLCASSQVYQETQYFGPGTRLLVL.

This chain uses TRBV19 with TRBJ2-7; the match to TRBD1 covers 12 bases. This CDR3 is 16 amino acids long. V shed 4 bases and J 5 bases; nucleotides not matched to a gene: 9. Germline CDR1 and CDR2: LNHDA and SQIVND (reference sequence). The CDR3, as DNA: TGTGCCAGTAGTACCACGGGACAGGGGGCGAAGAACGAGCAGTACTTC. The encoded protein is CASSTTGQGAKNEQYF. Combining the CDR3 with reference TRBV19 and TRBJ2-7 gives the whole variable domain DGGITQSPKYLFRKEGQNVTLSCEQNLNHDAMYWYRQDPGQGLRLIYYSQIVNDFQKGDIAEGYSVSREKKESFPLTVTSAQKNPTAFYLCASSTTGQGAKNEQYFGPGTRLTVT.

The count of this clonotype is one. The rearrangement links TRBV20-1 to TRBJ2-4; D is possibly TRBD1 or TRBD2 (5 bases each). The V end was cut by 5 bases, the J end by 1 base, with 9 bases between. CDR1 and CDR2 (germline): DFQATT, SNEGSKA (reference sequence). This CDR3 is 13 amino acids long. CDR3 bases: TGCAGTGCTCGGGACGAGGCCAAAAACATTCAGTACTTC. This codes for CSARDEAKNIQYF.

The rearrangement links TRBV7-3 to TRBJ2-7; perhaps TRBD2 as D (7 bases). V was pared by 2 bases and J by 5 bases, with 16 bases between. The CDR3 length is 15 residues. The germline gives CDR1 SGHTA, CDR2 FQGTGA. The CDR3 is CASSLEGGGLNEQYF. CDR3 bases: TGTGCCAGCAGCTTAGAGGGGGGGGGGCTGAACGAGCAGTACTTC.

The chain carries TRBV7-8 and TRBJ1-6; no definite D call. Trimming left V 8 bases short and J 4 bases short, with 9 bases between. Germline lookup yields CDR1 SGHVS and CDR2 FQNEAQ. This CDR3 region has 13 residues. The chain's CDR3 is CASGPAYNSPLHF. The CDR3 bases are TGTGCCAGCGGCCCAGCTTATAATTCACCCCTCCACTTT.

Ten or more counts support this clonotype. A much larger clone differs from this one at a single base, so this may be a read error. The CDR3 loop is CASSYKTSNTGELFF. The CDR3 bases are TGCGCCAGCAGCTACAAGACCTCGAACACCGGGGAGCTGTTTTTT. V and J are TRBV4-3 and TRBJ2-2; no reliable D call. CDR1 LGHNA and CDR2 YSLEER come from the germline V gene. CDR3 length equals 15 residues. The germline V and J ends were trimmed by 5 bases and 0 bases, with 10 bases remaining between them.

The chain links TRBV11-3 to TRBJ2-7; possible D gene TRBD1, 5 bases. This CDR3 spans 13 amino acids. Trimming stripped 5 bases from V and 6 bases from J, with 14 bases between. From germline, CDR1 is SGHNT and CDR2 YENEEA. CDR3 nucleotides: TGTGCCAGCAGCGAAAACACAGGTGGCGAGCAGTACTTC. This encodes CASSENTGGEQYF.

The chain joins TRBV7-3 to TRBJ2-3; a weak D match, TRBD2 (6 bases). V shed 8 bases and J shed 1 base, with 13 bases lying between them. The CDR3 spans 14 residues. The germline V gene encodes CDR1 SGHTA and CDR2 FQGTGA. CDR3 amino acids: CASRLSGGTDTQYF. The DNA for the CDR3 is TGTGCCAGCCGACTTAGCGGCGGCACAGATACGCAGTATTTT.

V and J are TRBV9 and TRBJ2-7; TRBD2 matches at 7 bases. CDR3 length: 14 amino acids. J gave up 0 bases and V 4 bases, and 4 bases lay outside the gene matches. From germline, CDR1 is SGDLS and CDR2 YYNGEE. The CDR3 sequence is CASSPGRSSYEQYF. CDR3 sequence (DNA): TGTGCCAGCAGCCCCGGGAGGAGCTCCTACGAGCAGTACTTC.

In its sample, this clonotype was seen many times. This chain uses TRBV7-9 with TRBJ1-1, with D hard to call. Germline V gene data show CDR1 as SEHNR and CDR2 as FQNEAQ (reference sequence). The CDR3 runs 13 residues. V was trimmed by 3 bases and J by 1 base, leaving 6 bases between them. Written as DNA, the CDR3 is TGTGCCAGCAGCTTTTTGGAGAACACTGAAGCTTTCTTT. Encoded protein: CASSFLENTEAFF.

This clonotype was picked up many times. This chain links TRBV5-6 with TRBJ2-7; tentatively, D is TRBD1 (6 bases). The germline V and J ends were trimmed by 4 bases and 6 bases, with 17 bases remaining between them. Germline V CDR1 and CDR2: SGHDT, YYEEEE. The CDR3 loop spans 14 amino acids. CDR3 nucleotide sequence: TGTGCCAGCAGCCCACCGGGACATCGCGGCGAGCAGTACTTC. Its protein is CASSPPGHRGEQYF.

The chain uses TRBV7-9 and TRBJ2-7; D is possibly TRBD1 (6 bases). Trimming removed 6 bases from V and 7 bases from J, with 19 bases in between. Germline V lookup: CDR1 SEHNR, CDR2 FQNEAQ (reference sequence). The length of the CDR3 is 14 residues. CDR3 protein: CASRADSESPEQYF. The CDR3 bases are TGTGCCAGCAGAGCGGACAGCGAGAGTCCTGAGCAGTACTTC.

V is TRBV19 and J is TRBJ1-6, with 7 nucleotides matching TRBD1. The CDR3 loop spans 15 amino acids. Germline V gene lookup returns CDR1 LNHDA and CDR2 SQIVND (reference sequence). V was pared by 4 bases and J by 9 bases, with 9 bases of the junction left unmatched. CDR3 residues: CASSTLGGDSSPLHF. The CDR3 DNA sequence: TGTGCCAGTAGTACCCTGGGAGGGGACAGTTCACCCCTCCACTTT.

The chain uses TRBV7-2 and TRBJ1-1, with 7 bases identical to TRBD1. Germline assignment: CDR1 SGHTA and CDR2 FQGNSA. CDR3 length equals 13 residues. Trimming cost V 4 bases and J 11 bases; bases outside gene matches: 10. CDR3 sequence (DNA): TGTGCCAGCAGCTCACCGGACAGGCCGGGGGCTTTCTTT. Translated: CASSSPDRPGAFF.

The chain joins TRBV6-5 to TRBJ1-4; TRBD1 matches at 8 bases. This CDR3 spans 16 amino acids. CDR1 and CDR2 (germline): MNHEY, SVGAGI. Unmatched junction bases numbered 9, after V lost 5 bases and J lost 4 bases. This chain's CDR3 is CASSERVGTGNEKLFF. The CDR3 DNA reads as TGTGCCAGCAGTGAGAGGGTCGGGACAGGTAATGAAAAACTGTTTTTT.

This clonotype has ten or more counts. Germline is not matched at one junction end, which may reflect a read error. The chain employs TRBV20-1 and TRBJ1-2; D call uncertain. CDR1 is DFQATT, CDR2 SNEGSKA, per germline (reference sequence). This CDR3 contains 11 residues. The CDR3 bases are TGCAGTGCTAGAGTTGGTTCGGAGGATCGCTTC. This encodes CSARVGSEDRF.

This clonotype has at least ten counts. The chain is built from TRBV7-9 and TRBJ2-7; D unclear. V lost 7 bases and J lost 0, with 19 bases in between. The CDR3 runs 16 residues. CDR1 and CDR2 (germline): SEHNR, FQNEAQ (reference sequence). The CDR3 here is CASIPVGAQSSYEQYF. The CDR3 DNA reads TGTGCCAGCATCCCAGTGGGTGCCCAAAGCTCCTACGAGCAGTACTTC.

The chain recombines TRBV7-2 with TRBJ2-1; 7 nucleotides match TRBD2. V gave up 3 bases and J gave up 7 bases; unmatched junction bases: 12. Per germline, CDR1 SGHTA and CDR2 FQGNSA. The CDR3 extends over 16 amino acids. This CDR3 reads CASSFYRGGTGNEQFF. DNA of the CDR3: TGTGCCAGCAGCTTTTACCGGGGAGGGACGGGTAATGAGCAGTTCTTC. Full variable domain (remainder filled in from reference TRBV7-2 and TRBJ2-1): GAGVSQSPSNKVTEKGKDVELRCDPISGHTALYWYRQSLGQGLEFLIYFQGNSAPDKSGLPSDRFSAERTGGSVSTLTIQRTQQEDSAVYLCASSFYRGGTGNEQFFGPGTRLTVL.

A few counts support this clonotype. The rearrangement links TRBV7-2 to TRBJ2-5; a possible D gene is TRBD2 (5 bases). The germline V and J ends were trimmed by 5 bases and 2 bases, with 9 bases remaining between them. The CDR3 is made up of 13 amino acids. CDR1 is SGHTA and CDR2 is FQGNSA in the germline V gene. Written as DNA, the CDR3 is TGTGCCAGCAGCACTAGTTATCAAGAGACCCAGTACTTC. This gives the protein CASSTSYQETQYF. The full variable domain, in which reference TRBV7-2 and TRBJ2-5 provide the parts outside the CDR3, is GAGVSQSPSNKVTEKGKDVELRCDPISGHTALYWYRQSLGQGLEFLIYFQGNSAPDKSGLPSDRFSAERTGGSVSTLTIQRTQQEDSAVYLCASSTSYQETQYFGPGTRLLVL.